This T cell receptor (beta chain) was sequenced for a study of metastatic and nonmetastatic thyroid tumors. Looking at the study overall: Repertoire comparisons spanned blood and tumor or nodule tissue from malignant and benign thyroid patients.

In the original workflow: To classify distant metastasis in papillary thyroid cancer, a model was built from CDR3 differences across clinicopathological groups. TCRdb reprocessed the PCR reads using MiXCR. Clone size and V and J calls follow TCRdb, not the original study. The sample contains some 15,000 clones, under 15% of which appear only once. The study, taken as a whole, reports: In both blood and tumor samples, TCR beta diversity was reported significantly higher for malignant than benign nodules.

This clone was seen ten or more times. Its antigen is unidentified. Among the patients, none had received any treatment before thyroid surgery. Germline values: CDR1 LNHNV, CDR2 YYDKDF (reference sequence). The CDR3 sequence is 14 residues long. Trimming shortened V by 0 bases and J by 6 bases, and 9 bases separated the two germline ends. What was sequenced was tumor tissue. The sequence derives from a female donor with papillary thyroid cancer or a benign thyroid nodule (not recorded which). Some clones in this sample may be carry-over from other donors' samples. J is TRBJ2-1 and V is TRBV15, with TRBD1 as a possible D gene (5 bases). Here the CDR3 reads CATSRETATNEQFF. The CDR3, as DNA: TGTGCCACCAGCAGAGAGACAGCGACCAATGAGCAGTTCTTC.